Only a few counts were recorded for the clone carrying this T cell receptor beta chain. Its antigen is still unknown. This CDR3 spans 17 amino acids. Germline V gene data show CDR1 as MDHEN and CDR2 as SYDVKM. Between the trimmed V and J ends, which lost 3 bases and 1 base, there was a span of 17 bases. This entry comes from a study of blood T cells in healthy people across ages. General study results and limits: With age, beta diversity per million T cells declined roughly linearly, significantly by about 40.

Together with a sample-barcoded 5' primer, a J-beta primer mix was included in a second PCR lasting roughly 6 to 12 cycles. TCRdb fed the 5' RACE reads into MiXCR, producing one record per CDR3 protein. The sample comprises some 800,000 distinct CDR3 sequences, around 42% of which are singletons, and nearly 20% rests with the top ten. This sequence was found in a man aged 55-75 years in good health. Sequencing input: blood. The genes are TRBV28 and TRBJ2-3, with D perhaps matching TRBD1 (5 bases). CDR3 sequence: CASSFRRGGSGTDTQYF. The CDR3 region has the DNA TGTGCCAGCAGTTTTCGAAGGGGCGGAAGCGGCACAGATACGCAGTATTTT.